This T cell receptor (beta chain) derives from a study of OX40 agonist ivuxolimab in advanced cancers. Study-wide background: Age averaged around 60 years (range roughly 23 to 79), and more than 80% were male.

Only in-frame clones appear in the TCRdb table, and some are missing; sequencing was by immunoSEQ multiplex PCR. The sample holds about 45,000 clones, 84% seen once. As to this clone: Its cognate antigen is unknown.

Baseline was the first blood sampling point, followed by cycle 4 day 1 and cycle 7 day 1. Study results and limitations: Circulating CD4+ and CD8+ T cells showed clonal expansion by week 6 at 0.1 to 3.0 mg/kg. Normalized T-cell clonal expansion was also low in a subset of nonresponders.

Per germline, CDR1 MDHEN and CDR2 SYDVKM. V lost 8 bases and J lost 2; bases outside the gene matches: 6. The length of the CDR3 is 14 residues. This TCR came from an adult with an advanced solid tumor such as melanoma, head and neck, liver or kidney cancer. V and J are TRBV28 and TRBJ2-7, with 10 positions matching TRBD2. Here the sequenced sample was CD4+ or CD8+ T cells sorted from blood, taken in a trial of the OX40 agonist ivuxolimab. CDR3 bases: TGTGCCAGCCTGGGGACTAGCGCTCCCTACGAGCAGTACTTC. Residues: CASLGTSAPYEQYF. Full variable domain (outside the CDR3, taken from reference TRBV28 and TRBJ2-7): DVKVTQSSRYLVKRTGEKVFLECVQDMDHENMFWYRQDPGLGLRLIYFSYDVKMKEKGDIPEGYSVSREKKERFSLILESASTNQTSMYLCASLGTSAPYEQYFGPGTRLTVT.